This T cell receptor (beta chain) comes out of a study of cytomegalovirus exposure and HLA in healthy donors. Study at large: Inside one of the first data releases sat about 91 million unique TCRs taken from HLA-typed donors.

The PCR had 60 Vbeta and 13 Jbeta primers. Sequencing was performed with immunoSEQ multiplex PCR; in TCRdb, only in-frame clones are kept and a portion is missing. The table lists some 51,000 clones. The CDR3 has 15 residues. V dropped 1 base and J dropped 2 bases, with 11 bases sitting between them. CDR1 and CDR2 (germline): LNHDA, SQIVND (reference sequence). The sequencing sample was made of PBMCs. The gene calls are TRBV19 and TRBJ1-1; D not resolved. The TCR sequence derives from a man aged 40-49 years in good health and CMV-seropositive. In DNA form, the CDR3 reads TGTGCCAGTAGTATAGCGGTCGCGCCTAACACTGAAGCTTTCTTT. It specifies CASSIAVAPNTEAFF.